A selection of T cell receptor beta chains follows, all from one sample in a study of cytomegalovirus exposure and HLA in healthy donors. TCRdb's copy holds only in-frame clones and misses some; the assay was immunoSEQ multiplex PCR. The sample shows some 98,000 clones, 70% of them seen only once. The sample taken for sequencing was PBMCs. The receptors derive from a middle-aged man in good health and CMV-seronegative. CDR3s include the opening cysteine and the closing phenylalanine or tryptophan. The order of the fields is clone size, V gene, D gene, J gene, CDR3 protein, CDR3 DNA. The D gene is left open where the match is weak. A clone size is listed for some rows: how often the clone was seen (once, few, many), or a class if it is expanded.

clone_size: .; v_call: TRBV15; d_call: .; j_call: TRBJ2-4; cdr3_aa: CATSRDRGMGNIQYF; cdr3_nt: TGTGCCACCAGCAGAGATAGGGGAATGGGTAACATTCAGTACTTC
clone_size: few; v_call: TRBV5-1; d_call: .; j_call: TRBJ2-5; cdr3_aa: CASSPSVASVETQYF; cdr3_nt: TGCGCCAGCAGTCCGTCGGTGGCAAGCGTGGAGACCCAGTACTTC
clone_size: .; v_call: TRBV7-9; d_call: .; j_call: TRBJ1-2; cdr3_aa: CSSSNTYGYTF; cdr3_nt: TGTTCCAGCAGCAACACCTATGGCTACACCTTC
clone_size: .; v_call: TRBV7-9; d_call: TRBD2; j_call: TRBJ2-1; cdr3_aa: CASSRPLAGGLINEQFF; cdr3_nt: TGTGCCAGCAGCAGACCCTTAGCGGGGGGGCTCATAAATGAGCAGTTCTTC
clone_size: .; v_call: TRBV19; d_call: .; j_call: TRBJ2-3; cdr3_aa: CASNVGGILTDTQYF; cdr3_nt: TGTGCCAGTAACGTGGGGGGTATCCTCACAGATACGCAGTATTTT
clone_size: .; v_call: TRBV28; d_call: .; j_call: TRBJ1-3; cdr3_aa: CASFSLGPTVTIYF; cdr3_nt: TGTGCCAGCTTCTCCCTCGGTCCTACGGTCACCATATATTTT
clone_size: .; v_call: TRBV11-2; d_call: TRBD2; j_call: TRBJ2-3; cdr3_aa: CASSDLGLARFTDTQYF; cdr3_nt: TGTGCCAGCAGCGACCTCGGACTAGCTCGTTTCACAGATACGCAGTATTTT
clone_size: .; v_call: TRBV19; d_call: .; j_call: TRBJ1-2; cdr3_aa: CASSSPQGFDYGYTF; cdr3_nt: TGTGCCAGTAGTAGCCCACAGGGATTCGACTATGGCTACACCTTC
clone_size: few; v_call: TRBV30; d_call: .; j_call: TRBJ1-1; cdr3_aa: CAWSEGGKTEAFF; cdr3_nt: TGTGCCTGGAGTGAGGGGGGGAAGACTGAAGCTTTCTTT
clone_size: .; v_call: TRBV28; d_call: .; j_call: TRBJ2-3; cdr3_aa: CASSSPITGSTDTQCF; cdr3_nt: TGTGCCAGCAGTTCTCCCATCACAGGGAGCACAGATACGCAGTGTTTT
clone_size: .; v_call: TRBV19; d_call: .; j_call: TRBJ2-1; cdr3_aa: CASSMRWSSYNEQFF; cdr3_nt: TGTGCCAGTAGTATGAGGTGGAGCTCCTACAATGAGCAGTTCTTC
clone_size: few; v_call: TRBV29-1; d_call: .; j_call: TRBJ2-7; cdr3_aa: CSVGRDTYEQYF; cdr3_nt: TGCAGCGTCGGACGGGACACCTACGAGCAGTACTTC
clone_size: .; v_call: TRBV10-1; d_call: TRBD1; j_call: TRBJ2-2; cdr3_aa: CASSGGFGELFF; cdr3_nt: TGCGCCAGCTCAGGGGGCTTCGGGGAGCTGTTTTTT
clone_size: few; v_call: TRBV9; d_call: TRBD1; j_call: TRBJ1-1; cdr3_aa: CASSQKAGQGDTEAFF; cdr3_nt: TGTGCCAGCAGCCAAAAGGCGGGACAGGGTGATACTGAAGCTTTCTTT
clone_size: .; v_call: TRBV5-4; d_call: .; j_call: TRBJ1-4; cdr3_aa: CASSFGRNNEKLFF; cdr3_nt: TGTGCCAGCAGCTTTGGGAGGAATAATGAAAAACTGTTTTTT
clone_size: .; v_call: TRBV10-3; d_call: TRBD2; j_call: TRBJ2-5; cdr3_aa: CAIRDGTSGETQYF; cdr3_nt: TGTGCCATCAGGGACGGGACTAGCGGAGAGACCCAGTACTTC